These T cell receptor beta chains were read from a single sample in a study of OX40 agonist ivuxolimab in advanced cancers. Repertoires were generated with immunoSEQ multiplex PCR, while TCRdb's copy carries only in-frame clones and drops some. Of about 46,000 clones listed, approximately 86% are singletons. The input for sequencing was CD4+ or CD8+ T cells sorted from blood, taken in a trial of the OX40 agonist ivuxolimab. Every receptor here comes from an adult with an advanced solid tumor such as melanoma, head and neck, liver or kidney cancer. CDR3s include the opening cysteine and the closing phenylalanine or tryptophan. A D gene is named only where the DNA matches it firmly. Not every row has a clone size; where given, it reads once, few, many or a size class.

.	12	TRBJ2-7	TRBV6-1	.	TGTGCCAGCAATAGGGTTTCGTACGAGCAGTACTTC	CASNRVSYEQYF
.	15	TRBJ1-1	TRBV11-1	TRBD1	TGTGCCAGCAGCTTACGGACAGGGGGATCAACTGAAGCTTTCTTT	CASSLRTGGSTEAFF
.	15	TRBJ2-3	TRBV6-1	TRBD1	TGTGCCAGCAGGACACGGGACAGGGGAACAGATACGCAGTATTTT	CASRTRDRGTDTQYF
once	11	TRBJ2-1	TRBV5-5	.	TGTGCCAGCAGCTTGGGGTGGCAGCAGTTCTTC	CASSLGWQQFF
.	16	TRBJ2-5	TRBV28	TRBD2	TGTGCCAGCAGTAGTTTAGCGGGAGAAGGTTTGGAGACCCAGTACTTC	CASSSLAGEGLETQYF
.	15	TRBJ1-5	TRBV10-2	TRBD1	TGCGCCAGCAGGCTCGGGACAGGGGTTAATCAGCCCCAGCATTTT	CASRLGTGVNQPQHF
.	16	TRBJ2-3	TRBV18	.	TGTGCCAGCTCACCAGTCCAGACCCGAGGGGCAGATACGCAGTATTTT	CASSPVQTRGADTQYF
.	15	TRBJ1-1	TRBV6-1	.	TGTGCCAGCAGCGTGCATGTGGTCCCGAGGACTGAAGCTTTCTTT	CASSVHVVPRTEAFF
.	13	TRBJ2-7	TRBV4-1	.	TGCGCCAGCAGCCATGGGGGTCCCTACGAGCAGTACTTC	CASSHGGPYEQYF
once	15	TRBJ2-1	TRBV5-4	.	TGTGCCAGCAGCCGCGGAAGTGGCGCTTACAATGAGCAGTTCTTC	CASSRGSGAYNEQFF
.	14	TRBJ2-2	TRBV5-5	.	TGTGCCAGCAGCTTGATCCTATACACCGGGGAGCTGTTTTTT	CASSLILYTGELFF
.	14	TRBJ2-7	TRBV27	.	TGTGCCAGCAGTTTATCGGGACGGATCTACGAGCAGTACTTC	CASSLSGRIYEQYF
medium-sized	14	TRBJ1-1	TRBV30	.	TGTGCCTGGAGTGATGGGGCCAGGGGCACTGAAGCTTTCTTT	CAWSDGARGTEAFF
.	15	TRBJ2-7	TRBV28	.	TGTGCCAGCAGTTTAGCTCCAGGCCGGTTAGGAGAGCAGTACTTC	CASSLAPGRLGEQYF
once	19	TRBJ1-3	TRBV7-9	TRBD1	TGTGCCAGCAGCCCGATTCGACAGGGACCAAACTACTCTGGAAACACCATATATTTT	CASSPIRQGPNYSGNTIYF
.	15	TRBJ2-1	TRBV7-9	TRBD1	TGTGCCAGCAGTTCCGGCGGGGACAGGGGCTATGAGCAGTTCTTC	CASSSGGDRGYEQFF
.	15	TRBJ1-2	TRBV5-1	TRBD1	TGCGCCAGCAGCTTGGCGGGACAGGGGAACTATGGCTACACCTTC	CASSLAGQGNYGYTF
.	14	TRBJ1-2	TRBV10-3	.	TGTGCCATCAGTGAGTCCCAGGCTAACTATGGCTACACCTTC	CAISESQANYGYTF
.	12	TRBJ2-1	TRBV13	.	TGTGCCAGCACCCTAGGGGTCTCTGAGCAGTTCTTC	CASTLGVSEQFF
.	13	TRBJ2-1	TRBV27	TRBD2	TGTGCCAGCAGCGGGACTAGCGGTAATGAGCAGTTCTTC	CASSGTSGNEQFF
few	13	TRBJ1-1	TRBV30	.	TGTGCCTGGAGTGTAGGGAGGAACACTGAAGCTTTCTTT	CAWSVGRNTEAFF
.	15	TRBJ1-1	TRBV7-8	.	TGTGCCAGCAGCTTATGGCGGGGGGTCGGCACTGAAGCTTTCTTT	CASSLWRGVGTEAFF
once	12	TRBJ2-7	TRBV5-1	.	TGCGCCAGCAGCCTCCTCTCTAGTCAGCAGTACTTC	CASSLLSSQQYF
.	16	TRBJ2-3	TRBV27	.	TGTGCCAGCAGTTTAGGGGCGGCTCCAACCCCCAATACGCAGTATTTT	CASSLGAAPTPNTQYF
.	13	TRBJ1-6	TRBV2	.	TGTGCCAGCCTGGGGAGGGGATCATCACCCCTCCACTTT	CASLGRGSSPLHF
.	15	TRBJ2-5	TRBV28	TRBD2	TGTGCCAGCAGTCCCGTAGCGGGGAGCGGAAAGACCCAGTACTTC	CASSPVAGSGKTQYF
few	14	TRBJ2-7	TRBV19	TRBD1	TGTGCCAGTAGTCTACGACAGGGGGTGTACGAGCAGTACTTC	CASSLRQGVYEQYF
once	15	TRBJ2-7	TRBV14	TRBD1	TGTGCCAGCAGCCAAGGACAGGGAGTCGCCTACGAGCAGTACTTC	CASSQGQGVAYEQYF
.	12	TRBJ2-5	TRBV2	.	TGTGCCAGCAGTGTAAGGGAAGAGACCCAGTACTTC	CASSVREETQYF
.	16	TRBJ2-7	TRBV27	.	TGTGCCAGCAGTTTATCAGGGGGGGGAGTTGGATACGAGCAGTACTTC	CASSLSGGGVGYEQYF
.	21	TRBJ2-1	TRBV4-3	.	TGCGCCAGCAGCCAAGATAATGTTCTGCGGACAGTCTTTTTAGGCTACAATGAGCAGTTCTTC	CASSQDNVLRTVFLGYNEQFF
.	13	TRBJ2-1	TRBV30	.	TGTGCCTGGAGTGTATCCCACCACCTTGAGCAGTTCTTC	CAWSVSHHLEQFF
.	14	TRBJ2-4	TRBV7-9	.	TGTGCCAGCAGTACTCAGAAAGGCCAGGACATTCAGTACTTC	CASSTQKGQDIQYF
.	15	TRBJ2-1	TRBV6-6	TRBD1	TGTGCCAGCAGGACCGGGACAGGGGCCTACAATGAGCAGTTCTTC	CASRTGTGAYNEQFF
.	14	TRBJ1-5	TRBV9	.	TGTGCCAGCAGCGTAGCTGGAGTAGGTCAGCCCCAGCATTTT	CASSVAGVGQPQHF
.	14	TRBJ2-1	TRBV7-7	TRBD2	TGTGCCAGCAGCTTAGGTAGCGGGGGTATTGAGCAGTTCTTC	CASSLGSGGIEQFF
.	13	TRBJ2-7	TRBV9	.	TGTGCCAGCGGAGGGGGGACAAAATACGAGCAGTACTTC	CASGGGTKYEQYF
.	14	TRBJ2-5	TRBV7-6	.	TGTGCCAGCAGCTGGCGGCCAGGGGAAGAGACCCAGTACTTC	CASSWRPGEETQYF
.	20	TRBJ2-3	TRBV4-2	TRBD2	TGTGCCAGCAGCCCCCGAGGGGGGACTAGCGGGGGGGAGAGCACAGATACGCAGTATTTT	CASSPRGGTSGGESTDTQYF
once	16	TRBJ2-7	TRBV5-1	TRBD2	TGCGCCAGCAGCTTGTGGGGGACTAGCGGGAGTTACGAGCAGTACTTC	CASSLWGTSGSYEQYF
.	15	TRBJ2-3	TRBV5-7	.	TGTGCCAGCAGCTTGGTGGGATCATACACAGATACGCAGTATTTT	CASSLVGSYTDTQYF